The 17 T cell receptor beta chains reported below all come from one sample, sequenced in a study of blood T cell repertoires in COVID-19 (TCRdb year 2020). The library was prepared using the immunoSEQ multiplex PCR assay. TCRdb mirrors the immuneACCESS table, restricted to in-frame sequences. Some clones are absent from its copies; in checked studies, under half trace to an unresolved V gene, and the reason for the others is unknown. Counted in this sample were 200,000 to 300,000 clones; around 89% of them appeared once. Approximately 9.5% of the sample is held by the ten biggest clonotypes. Sequenced: PBMCs or T cells enriched from blood (not recorded which). The receptors come from a man in his forties who had recovered from COVID-19.

The gene calls are TRBV4-3 and TRBJ1-5, with D perhaps matching TRBD1 (5 bases). Trimming pared 2 bases from V and 0 bases from J, leaving 8 bases between. Germline CDR1 LGHNA, CDR2 YSLEER. This CDR3 comprises 15 residues. The DNA of the CDR3 is TGCGCCAGCAGCCAAACTACAGGTAGCAATCAGCCCCAGCATTTT. Protein product: CASSQTTGSNQPQHF.

The J gene is TRBJ2-3, the V gene TRBV3-1 (or the pseudogene TRBV3-2); 9 bases match TRBD1. This CDR3 spans 14 amino acids. The V segment lost 3 bases and the J segment 3 bases; nucleotides outside the gene matches: 1. Germline CDR1 reads LGHDT; CDR2 reads YNNKEL (reference sequence). The DNA of the CDR3 is TGTGCCAGCAGCCAGACAGGGGGGACAGATACGCAGTATTTT. It specifies CASSQTGGTDTQYF.

The chain employs TRBV5-5 and TRBJ1-1; 7 nucleotides align to TRBD1. The junction had 11 bases not matched to a gene; V was cut back by 4 bases and J by 5 bases. The CDR3 consists of 15 residues. CDR1 SGHKS and CDR2 YYEKEE come from the germline V gene (reference sequence). CDR3 in DNA: TGTGCCAGCAGCCTGACCCGACAGGGTTCAACTGAAGCTTTCTTT. Residues: CASSLTRQGSTEAFF.

The chain couples TRBV28 to TRBJ2-7; 11 nucleotides agree with TRBD2. The J segment lost 3 bases and the V segment lost 7 bases, leaving 5 bases of the junction unmatched. CDR1 is MDHEN, CDR2 SYDVKM, per germline. This CDR3 is built from 14 residues. CDR3 residues: CASTLGTSGYEQYF. The DNA for the CDR3 is TGTGCCAGCACCCTCGGGACTAGCGGCTACGAGCAGTACTTC.

The CDR3 region is CASSKTGGMNTEAFF. The DNA for the CDR3 is TGTGCCAGTAGCAAGACAGGGGGCATGAACACTGAAGCTTTCTTT. The chain combines TRBV19 with TRBJ1-1; 10 bases agree with TRBD1. V lost 6 bases to trimming and J lost 0 bases; unmatched junction nucleotides: 4. Germline CDR1 is LNHDA and CDR2 is SQIVND (reference sequence). The CDR3 sequence is 15 residues long.

This clone appeared a single time. The chain combines TRBV19 with TRBJ2-3; the match to TRBD2 covers 13 bases. This CDR3 has 18 residues. Losses at the gene ends were 0 bases for V and 3 bases for J; bases not matched to a gene: 6. The germline gives CDR1 LNHDA, CDR2 SQIVND (reference sequence). CDR3 region: CASSIELLAGGRTDTQYF. The CDR3 DNA sequence: TGTGCCAGTAGTATAGAACTACTAGCGGGGGGGCGGACAGATACGCAGTATTTT.

This chain joins TRBV29-1 and TRBJ2-7; 9 bases are shared with TRBD1. CDR3 size: 12 residues. The V gene's germline CDR1 is SQVTM and CDR2 ANQGSEA. With 4 bases clipped from V and 5 bases from J, the junction kept 3 bases outside the gene matches. The CDR3 DNA sequence: TGCAGCGTTGCACAGGGGGCCCACGAGCAGTACTTC. This codes for CSVAQGAHEQYF.

The chain has TRBV6-5 and TRBJ2-1; a weak D match, TRBD1 (6 bases). CDR3 size: 16 residues. Trimming took 0 bases from V and 5 from J, leaving 14 bases between them. Germline values: CDR1 MNHEY, CDR2 SVGAGI. The CDR3 is CASSYSRGFIDNEQFF. The CDR3 nucleotides are TGTGCCAGCAGTTACTCGAGGGGGTTCATAGACAATGAGCAGTTCTTC.

This clone was seen more than once but under ten times. This sequence joins TRBV9 and TRBJ2-7, with 8 positions matching TRBD1. V lost 0 bases and J lost 5; bases outside the gene matches: 4. CDR1 and CDR2 from the germline V gene are SGDLS and YYNGEE. The CDR3 is made up of 14 amino acids. CDR3 amino acids: CASSVAGGHHEQYF. The CDR3, as DNA: TGTGCCAGCAGCGTAGCAGGGGGCCACCACGAGCAGTACTTC.

The chain uses TRBV7-2 and TRBJ1-6; D remains unclear. CDR3 length equals 12 residues. Germline V gene sequence: CDR1 SGHTA, CDR2 FQGNSA. V was pared by 5 bases and J by 9 bases, with 8 bases between. The CDR3 region has the DNA TGTGCCAGCAGCCCACTACTTTCACCCCTCCACTTT. It specifies CASSPLLSPLHF. The full variable domain, its missing parts supplied by reference TRBV7-2 and TRBJ1-6, is GAGVSQSPSNKVTEKGKDVELRCDPISGHTALYWYRQSLGQGLEFLIYFQGNSAPDKSGLPSDRFSAERTGGSVSTLTIQRTQQEDSAVYLCASSPLLSPLHFGNGTRLTVT.

The chain combines TRBV27 with TRBJ2-1, with 10 bases fitting TRBD2. This CDR3 region has 17 residues. The trim removed 5 bases at V and 4 bases at J, leaving 11 bases unmatched. Germline V gene data show CDR1 as MNHEY and CDR2 as SMNVEV (reference sequence). Written as DNA, the CDR3 is TGTGCCAGCAGTACAACGATACTAGCGGGGTCTTACAATGAGCAGTTCTTC. Its protein is CASSTTILAGSYNEQFF.

In DNA form, the CDR3 reads TGTGCCAGCAGCCAAGGGCAGGAATATAATTCACCCCTCCACTTT. The encoded protein is CASSQGQEYNSPLHF. V gene TRBV3-1 (or the pseudogene TRBV3-2) combines with J gene TRBJ1-6, with no clear D. The CDR3 sequence is 15 residues long. Trimming removed 1 base from V and 4 bases from J, with 8 bases in between. Germline CDR1 and CDR2: LGHDT and YNNKEL (reference sequence).

V is TRBV13 and J is TRBJ2-5; 12 bases agree with TRBD2. The V and J ends lost 5 bases and 3 bases, in that order; junction bases with no gene match: 4. There are 15 residues in the CDR3. The germline V gene has CDR1 PRHDT and CDR2 FYEKMQ (reference sequence). The CDR3 coding sequence is TGTGCCAGCAGCGCTAGCGGGGGGGCCAAAGAGACCCAGTACTTC. This gives the protein CASSASGGAKETQYF.

The CDR3 DNA follows: TGTGCCAGCAGCCTTAGCGGGTCTTACACAGATACGCAGTATTTT. This gives the protein CASSLSGSYTDTQYF. This chain links TRBV9 with TRBJ2-3; 7 nucleotides match TRBD2. Per germline, CDR1 SGDLS and CDR2 YYNGEE. CDR3 length: 15 residues. V was pared by 4 bases and J by 2 bases, with 7 bases of the junction left unmatched.

The chain employs TRBV6-5 and TRBJ1-2, with 9 nucleotides matching TRBD1. The trim removed 4 bases at V and 1 base at J, leaving 4 bases unmatched. The CDR3 has 15 amino acids. Germline CDR1 and CDR2: MNHEY and SVGAGI. CDR3 amino acids: CASSSRDRVNYGYTF. CDR3 DNA: TGTGCCAGCAGTTCCCGGGACAGGGTTAACTATGGCTACACCTTC.

This rearrangement joins TRBV5-3 to TRBJ2-1, with 10 bases fitting TRBD1. TRBV5-3 belongs to the ORF category, with a function that is uncertain. V shed 4 bases and J 3 bases; nucleotides not matched to a gene: 7. The CDR3 has 16 amino acids. CDR3 sequence (DNA): TGTGCCAGAAGCGCGAGGGACAGGGGACTCTACAATGAGCAGTTCTTC. Encoded protein: CARSARDRGLYNEQFF.

The V gene is TRBV9, the J gene TRBJ2-2; D is possibly TRBD1 (6 bases). Germline loops: CDR1 SGDLS, CDR2 YYNGEE. The CDR3 is made up of 16 amino acids. The V end was cut by 0 bases, the J end by 0 bases, with 9 bases between. CDR3 bases: TGTGCCAGCAGCGTAGCCGGGACAACGAACACCGGGGAGCTGTTTTTT. Amino acids: CASSVAGTTNTGELFF.